This T cell receptor beta chain is from a study of blood T cell repertoires in COVID-19. Study as a whole: Sources were T cells, B-cell-depleted T cells, or PBMCs; the material itself was cDNA or gDNA.

With 2 bases clipped from V and 2 bases from J, the junction kept 4 bases outside the gene matches. Germline V CDR1 and CDR2: SGDLS, YYNGEE. CDR3 size: 15 residues. The repertoire was sequenced with immunoSEQ multiplex PCR; TCRdb's copy has only in-frame clones and lacks some. This sample has approximately 36,000 clones; 75% to 90% occur once, and the top ten carry roughly a fifth. This clone was counted once. This sequence was found in a man in his sixties with acute or convalescent COVID-19. The J gene is TRBJ2-1, the V gene TRBV9; TRBD2 aligns across 7 bases. The sequenced material came from peripheral blood. The CDR3 spells CASSVLSGTYNEQFF. CDR3 in DNA: TGTGCCAGCAGCGTTTTAAGCGGGACCTACAATGAGCAGTTCTTC. Combining the CDR3 with reference TRBV9 and TRBJ2-1 gives the whole variable domain DSGVTQTPKHLITATGQRVTLRCSPRSGDLSVYWYQQSLDQGLQFLIQYYNGEERAKGNILERFSAQQFPDLHSELNLSSLELGDSALYFCASSVLSGTYNEQFFGPGTRLTVL.